These 9 T cell receptor beta chains were sequenced from one sample in a study of CD8+ T cells in alopecia areata. In each case, RNA was isolated and then reverse transcribed into cDNA as the sequencing template. The table came from immunoSEQ multiplex PCR; TCRdb's copy has only in-frame clones and leaves some out. Of tens of thousands of clones detected, roughly 51% appear once; the ten largest clones hold approximately 5.4%. Material for sequencing was NKG2D-high CD8+ T cells sorted from blood. The receptors derive from a human donor with alopecia areata.

V and J are TRBV13 and TRBJ2-1; D could derive from TRBD1 or TRBD2 (6 bases each). CDR3 size: 15 residues. CDR1 and CDR2 (germline): PRHDT, FYEKMQ (reference sequence). The ends were cut back, 3 bases at V and 2 bases at J, with 11 bases in the middle. The CDR3 sequence is CASSFRGGTYNEQFF. CDR3 nucleotide sequence: TGTGCCAGCAGCTTTCGAGGGGGGACCTACAATGAGCAGTTCTTC.

The chain links TRBV5-1 to TRBJ2-1; no firm D call. Germline V gene sequence: CDR1 SGHRS, CDR2 YFSETQ. The V and J ends lost 4 bases and 8 bases respectively, with 10 bases between them. The CDR3 loop spans 12 amino acids. The CDR3 is CASSGDSYEQFF. The CDR3 nucleotides are TGCGCCAGCAGCGGTGACTCGTATGAGCAGTTCTTC.

The CDR3 here is CASRAPSGEETQYF. In DNA, the CDR3 is TGCGCCAGCAGGGCACCTAGCGGGGAAGAGACCCAGTACTTC. This chain connects TRBV5-1 to TRBJ2-5, with TRBD2 matching 9 bases. The V gene's germline CDR1 is SGHRS and CDR2 YFSETQ. The junction had 5 bases not matched to a gene; V was cut back by 5 bases and J by 3 bases. This CDR3 is 14 amino acids long. Combining the CDR3 with reference TRBV5-1 and TRBJ2-5 gives the whole variable domain KAGVTQTPRYLIKTRGQQVTLSCSPISGHRSVSWYQQTPGQGLQFLFEYFSETQRNKGNFPGRFSGRQFSNSRSEMNVSTLELGDSALYLCASRAPSGEETQYFGPGTRLLVL.

V usage is TRBV7-9 and J usage is TRBJ2-7; 12 bases agree with TRBD1. The CDR3 totals 15 residues. Germline values: CDR1 SEHNR, CDR2 FQNEAQ (reference sequence). The V segment lost 5 bases and the J segment 4 bases; nucleotides outside the gene matches: 6. The CDR3 loop reads CASSQPGQGAYEQYF. CDR3 in DNA: TGTGCCAGCAGCCAACCGGGACAGGGGGCTTACGAGCAGTACTTC.

This clone has just a few counts. The gene calls are TRBV2 and TRBJ2-1; TRBD2 matches at 7 bases. CDR1 and CDR2 from the germline V gene are SNHLY and FYNNEI. Trimming cost V 8 bases and J 6 bases; bases outside gene matches: 10. The CDR3 has 14 residues. In nucleotides, the CDR3 is TGTGCCAGCCTGGAAGCGGGAAGGGGCAATGAGCAGTTCTTC. Translating gives CASLEAGRGNEQFF.

This clone was seen a few times. The chain couples TRBV29-1 to TRBJ2-7; D may be TRBD1 (5 bases). The germline V gene has CDR1 SQVTM and CDR2 ANQGSEA. V was pared by 3 bases and J by 2 bases, with 11 bases between. The CDR3 consists of 13 residues. The CDR3 protein is CSVELGVTYEQYF. DNA for the CDR3: TGCAGCGTTGAGTTAGGGGTCACCTACGAGCAGTACTTC.

The chain employs TRBV6-5 and TRBJ2-7; D tentatively reads TRBD1 or TRBD2 (5 bases each). V was shortened by 8 bases and J by 3 bases, with 17 bases between the two germline ends. The CDR3 is 14 amino acids. In germline, CDR1 is MNHEY, CDR2 SVGAGI. CDR3 in amino acids: CASWGRSIVYEQYF. The CDR3, as DNA: TGTGCCAGCTGGGGACGGTCAATTGTCTACGAGCAGTACTTC.

This rearrangement joins TRBV2 to TRBJ2-1; 8 bases fit TRBD1. CDR3 length: 14 residues. V lost 6 bases and J lost 7; bases outside the gene matches: 8. Germline values: CDR1 SNHLY, CDR2 FYNNEI. The chain's CDR3 is CASSWTGMGNEQFF. The DNA of the CDR3 is TGTGCCAGCAGCTGGACAGGGATGGGGAATGAGCAGTTCTTC.

V gene TRBV27 combines with J gene TRBJ1-1; TRBD1 matches at 7 bases. V shed 6 bases and J 1 base; nucleotides not matched to a gene: 8. Germline lookup yields CDR1 MNHEY and CDR2 SMNVEV (reference sequence). The CDR3 is 15 amino acids. CDR3 region: CASSRRTGPNTEAFF. As DNA, the CDR3 is TGTGCCAGCAGCCGACGGACAGGCCCGAACACTGAAGCTTTCTTT.